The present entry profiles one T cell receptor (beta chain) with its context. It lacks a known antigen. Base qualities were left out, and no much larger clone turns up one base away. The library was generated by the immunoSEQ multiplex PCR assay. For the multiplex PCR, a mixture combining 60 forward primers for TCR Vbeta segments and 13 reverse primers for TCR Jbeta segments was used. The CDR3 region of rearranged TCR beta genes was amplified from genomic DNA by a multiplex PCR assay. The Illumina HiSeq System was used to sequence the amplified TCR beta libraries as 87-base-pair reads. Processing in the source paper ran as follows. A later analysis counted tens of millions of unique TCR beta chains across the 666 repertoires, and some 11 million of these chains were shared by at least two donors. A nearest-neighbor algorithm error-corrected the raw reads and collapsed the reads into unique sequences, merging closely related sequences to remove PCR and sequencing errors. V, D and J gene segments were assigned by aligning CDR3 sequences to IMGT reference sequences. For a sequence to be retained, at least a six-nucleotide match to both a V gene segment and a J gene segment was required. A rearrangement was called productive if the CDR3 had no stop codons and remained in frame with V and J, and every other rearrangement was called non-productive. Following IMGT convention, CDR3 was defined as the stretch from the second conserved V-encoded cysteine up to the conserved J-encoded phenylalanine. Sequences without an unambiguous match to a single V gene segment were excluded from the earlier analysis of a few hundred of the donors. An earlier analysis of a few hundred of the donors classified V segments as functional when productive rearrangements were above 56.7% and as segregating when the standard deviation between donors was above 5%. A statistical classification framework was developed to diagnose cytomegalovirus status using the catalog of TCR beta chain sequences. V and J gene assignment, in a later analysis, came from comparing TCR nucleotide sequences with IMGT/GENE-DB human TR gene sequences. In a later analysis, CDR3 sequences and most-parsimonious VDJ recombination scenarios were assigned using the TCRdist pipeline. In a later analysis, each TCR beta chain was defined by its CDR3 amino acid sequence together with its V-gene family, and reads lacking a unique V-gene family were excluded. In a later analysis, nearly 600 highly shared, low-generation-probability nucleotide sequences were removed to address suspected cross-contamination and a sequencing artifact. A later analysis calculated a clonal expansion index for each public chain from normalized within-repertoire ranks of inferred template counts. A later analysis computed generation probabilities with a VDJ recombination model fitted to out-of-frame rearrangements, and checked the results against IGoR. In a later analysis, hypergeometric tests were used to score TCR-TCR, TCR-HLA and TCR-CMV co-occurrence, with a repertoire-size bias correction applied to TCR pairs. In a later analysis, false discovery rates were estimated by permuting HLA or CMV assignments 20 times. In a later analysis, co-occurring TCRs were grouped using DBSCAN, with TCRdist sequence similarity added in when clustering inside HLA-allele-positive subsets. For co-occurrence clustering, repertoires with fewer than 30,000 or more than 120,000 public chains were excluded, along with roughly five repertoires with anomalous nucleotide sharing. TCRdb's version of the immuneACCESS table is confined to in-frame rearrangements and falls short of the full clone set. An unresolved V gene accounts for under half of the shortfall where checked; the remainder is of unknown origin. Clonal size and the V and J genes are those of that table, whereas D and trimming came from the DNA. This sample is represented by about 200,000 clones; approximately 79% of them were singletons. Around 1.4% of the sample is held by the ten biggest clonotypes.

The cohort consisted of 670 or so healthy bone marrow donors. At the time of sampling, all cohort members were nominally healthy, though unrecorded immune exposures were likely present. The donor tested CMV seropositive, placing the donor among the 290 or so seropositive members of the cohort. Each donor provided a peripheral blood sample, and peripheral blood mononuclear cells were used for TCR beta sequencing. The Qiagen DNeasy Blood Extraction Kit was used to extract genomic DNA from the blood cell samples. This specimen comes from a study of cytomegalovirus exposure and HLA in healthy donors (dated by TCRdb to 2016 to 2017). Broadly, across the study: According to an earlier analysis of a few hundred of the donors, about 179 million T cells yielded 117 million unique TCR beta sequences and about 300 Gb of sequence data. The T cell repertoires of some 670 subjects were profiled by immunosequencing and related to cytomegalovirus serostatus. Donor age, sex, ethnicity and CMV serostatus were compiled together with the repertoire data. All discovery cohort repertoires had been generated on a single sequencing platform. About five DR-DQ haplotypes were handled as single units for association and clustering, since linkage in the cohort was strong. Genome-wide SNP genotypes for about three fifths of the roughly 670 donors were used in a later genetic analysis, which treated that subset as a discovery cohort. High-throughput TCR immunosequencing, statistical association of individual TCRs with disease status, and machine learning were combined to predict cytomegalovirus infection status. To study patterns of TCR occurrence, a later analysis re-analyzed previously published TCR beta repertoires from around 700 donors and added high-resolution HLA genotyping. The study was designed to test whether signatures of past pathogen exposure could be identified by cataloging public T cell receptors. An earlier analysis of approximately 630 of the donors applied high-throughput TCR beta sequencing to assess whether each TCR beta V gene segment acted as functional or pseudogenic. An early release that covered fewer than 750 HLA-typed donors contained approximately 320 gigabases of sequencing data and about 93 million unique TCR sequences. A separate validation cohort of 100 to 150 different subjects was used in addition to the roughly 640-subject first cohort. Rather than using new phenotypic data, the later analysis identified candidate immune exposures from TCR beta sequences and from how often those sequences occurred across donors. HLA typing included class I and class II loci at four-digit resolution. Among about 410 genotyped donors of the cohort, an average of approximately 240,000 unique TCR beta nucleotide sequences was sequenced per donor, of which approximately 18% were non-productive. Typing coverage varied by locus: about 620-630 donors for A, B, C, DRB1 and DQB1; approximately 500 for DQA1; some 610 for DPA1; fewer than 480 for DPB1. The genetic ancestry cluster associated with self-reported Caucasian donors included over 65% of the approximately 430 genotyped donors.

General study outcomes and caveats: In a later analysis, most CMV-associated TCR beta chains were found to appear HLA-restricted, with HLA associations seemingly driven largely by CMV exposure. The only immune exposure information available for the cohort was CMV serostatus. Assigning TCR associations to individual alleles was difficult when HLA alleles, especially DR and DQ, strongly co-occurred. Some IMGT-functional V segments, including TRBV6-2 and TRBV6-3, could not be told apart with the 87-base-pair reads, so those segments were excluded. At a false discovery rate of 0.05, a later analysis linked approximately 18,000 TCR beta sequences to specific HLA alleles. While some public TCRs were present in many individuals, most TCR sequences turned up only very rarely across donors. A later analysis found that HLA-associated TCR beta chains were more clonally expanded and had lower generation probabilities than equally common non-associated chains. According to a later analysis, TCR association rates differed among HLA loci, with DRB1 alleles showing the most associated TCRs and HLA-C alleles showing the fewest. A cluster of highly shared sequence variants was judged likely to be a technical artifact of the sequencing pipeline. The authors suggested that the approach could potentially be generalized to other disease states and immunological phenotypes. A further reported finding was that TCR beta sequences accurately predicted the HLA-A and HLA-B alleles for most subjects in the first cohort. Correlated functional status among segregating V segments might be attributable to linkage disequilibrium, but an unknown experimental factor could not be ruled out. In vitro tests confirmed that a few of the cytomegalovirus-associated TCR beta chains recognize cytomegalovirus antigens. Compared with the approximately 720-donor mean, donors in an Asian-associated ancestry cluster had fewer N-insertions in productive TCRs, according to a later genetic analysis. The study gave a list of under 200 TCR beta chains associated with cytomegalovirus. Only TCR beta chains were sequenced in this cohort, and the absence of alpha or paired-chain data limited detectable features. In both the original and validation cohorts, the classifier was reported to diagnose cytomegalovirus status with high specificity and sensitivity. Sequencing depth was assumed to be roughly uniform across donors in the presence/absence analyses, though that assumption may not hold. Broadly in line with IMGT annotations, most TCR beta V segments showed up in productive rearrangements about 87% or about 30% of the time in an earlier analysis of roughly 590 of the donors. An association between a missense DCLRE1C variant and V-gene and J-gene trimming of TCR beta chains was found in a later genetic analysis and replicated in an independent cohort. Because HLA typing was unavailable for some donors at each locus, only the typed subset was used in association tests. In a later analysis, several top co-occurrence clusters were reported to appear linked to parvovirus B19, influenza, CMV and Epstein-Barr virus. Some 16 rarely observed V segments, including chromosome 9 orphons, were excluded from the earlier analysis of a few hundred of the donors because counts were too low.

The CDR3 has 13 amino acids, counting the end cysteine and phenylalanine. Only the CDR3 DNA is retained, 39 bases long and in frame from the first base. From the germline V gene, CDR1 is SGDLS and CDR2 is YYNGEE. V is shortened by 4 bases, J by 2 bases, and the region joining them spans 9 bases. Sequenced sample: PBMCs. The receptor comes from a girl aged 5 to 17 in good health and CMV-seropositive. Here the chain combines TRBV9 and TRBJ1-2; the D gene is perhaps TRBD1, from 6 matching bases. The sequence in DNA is TGTGCCAGCAGCACCCAGGGGAACTATGGCTACACCTTC. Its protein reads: CASSTQGNYGYTF.